This T cell receptor beta chain was captured in a study of blood T cell repertoires in COVID-19. Study in general: Researchers got acute and convalescent COVID-19 samples from the United States, Italy and Spain.

Concerning this clone: Other DNA sequences in this sample translate to the same CDR3.

Trimming removed 0 bases from V and 4 bases from J, with 5 bases in between. This CDR3 contains 13 residues. Germline CDR1 reads SGHRS; CDR2 reads YFSETQ. Libraries were prepared by immunoSEQ multiplex PCR; TCRdb keeps only in-frame clonotypes and omits some of them. The data hold about 370,000 clones, with about 87% observed a single time. Seattle enrolled patients during active infection and tracked them longitudinally. The rearrangement links TRBV5-1 to TRBJ2-1; the D is unclear. The specimen was peripheral blood. The sequence derives from a woman in her thirties with COVID-19, enrolled during active disease. The CDR3 DNA sequence: TGCGCCAGCAGCTTGGTCCAGTACAATGAGCAGTTCTTC. The encoded protein is CASSLVQYNEQFF.